One sample yielded the 4 T cell receptor beta chains listed below, sequenced in a study of blood T cell repertoires in COVID-19. Assay used: immunoSEQ multiplex PCR; TCRdb lists only in-frame clones, some missing. The sample includes more than 25,000 clones, 94% of them seen just once. What was sequenced was peripheral blood. These receptors all stem from a human donor with active COVID-19. The donor label of this sample is uncertain.

The chain is built from TRBV6-1 and TRBJ2-1; perhaps TRBD2 as D (6 bases). V was trimmed by 2 bases and J by 4 bases, leaving 15 bases between them. This CDR3 contains 16 residues. Germline V CDR1 and CDR2: MNHNS, SASEGT. The CDR3 spells CASSELVTSYYNEQFF. Here the CDR3 DNA reads TGTGCCAGCAGTGAACTCGTGACTAGTTATTACAATGAGCAGTTCTTC.

The chain links TRBV9 to TRBJ1-4; the D gene is possibly TRBD1 (6 bases). V dropped 3 bases and J dropped 7 bases, with 13 bases sitting between them. Germline CDR1 SGDLS, CDR2 YYNGEE. The CDR3 consists of 14 residues. CDR3 DNA sequence: TGTGCCAGCAGCGCCTCCGGGACACCTGAAAAACTGTTTTTT. This translates into CASSASGTPEKLFF.

CDR3 DNA: TGTGCCAGCTCACCTACTAGCGGAACCTACAATGAGCAGTTCTTC. It is translated as CASSPTSGTYNEQFF. The chain is built from TRBV18 and TRBJ2-1, with TRBD2 matching 8 bases. There are 15 residues in the CDR3. The germline V gene has CDR1 KGHSH and CDR2 LQKENI. V dropped 3 bases and J dropped 2; count of bases not matched to a gene: 3. The variable domain in full, with the rest retrieved from reference TRBV18 and TRBJ2-1, is NAGVMQNPRHLVRRRGQEARLRCSPMKGHSHVYWYRQLPEEGLKFMVYLQKENIIDESGMPKERFSAEFPKEGPSILRIQQVVRGDSAAYFCASSPTSGTYNEQFFGPGTRLTVL.

V usage is TRBV10-3 and J usage is TRBJ2-7; 10 bases align to TRBD2. In germline, CDR1 is ENHRY, CDR2 SYGVKD. V shed 4 bases and J 3 bases; nucleotides not matched to a gene: 12. The CDR3 has 17 residues. The CDR3 DNA is TGTGCCATCAGTGCGAGGGCTAGCGGGAGTGGTGGCTACGAGCAGTACTTC. It encodes CAISARASGSGGYEQYF.